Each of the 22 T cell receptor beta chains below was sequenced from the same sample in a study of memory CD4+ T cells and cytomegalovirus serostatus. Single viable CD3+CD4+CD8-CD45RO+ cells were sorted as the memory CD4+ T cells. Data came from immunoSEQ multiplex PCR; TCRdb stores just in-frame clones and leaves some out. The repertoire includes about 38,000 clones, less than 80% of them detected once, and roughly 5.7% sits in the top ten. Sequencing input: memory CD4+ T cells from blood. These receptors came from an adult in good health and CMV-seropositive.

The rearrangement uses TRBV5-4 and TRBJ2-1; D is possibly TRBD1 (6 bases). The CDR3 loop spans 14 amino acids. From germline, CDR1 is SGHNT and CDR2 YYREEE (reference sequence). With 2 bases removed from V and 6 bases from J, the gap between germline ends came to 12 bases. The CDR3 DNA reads TGTGCCAGCAGCTTTCCGGGACAAGGCAATGAGCAGTTCTTC. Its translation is CASSFPGQGNEQFF.

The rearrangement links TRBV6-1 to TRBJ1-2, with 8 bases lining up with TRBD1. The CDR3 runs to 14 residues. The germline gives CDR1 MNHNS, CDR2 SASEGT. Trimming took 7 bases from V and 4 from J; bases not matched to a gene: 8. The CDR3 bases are TGTGCCAGCACCACATCAGGGGGCACCTATGGCTACACCTTC. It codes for CASTTSGGTYGYTF.

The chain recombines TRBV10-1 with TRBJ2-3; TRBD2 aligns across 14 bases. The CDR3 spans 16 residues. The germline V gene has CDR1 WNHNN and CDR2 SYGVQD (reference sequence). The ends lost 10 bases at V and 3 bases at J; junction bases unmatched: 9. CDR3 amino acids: CANTGTSGGETDTQYF. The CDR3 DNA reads TGCGCCAACACCGGGACTAGCGGGGGAGAAACAGATACGCAGTATTTT.

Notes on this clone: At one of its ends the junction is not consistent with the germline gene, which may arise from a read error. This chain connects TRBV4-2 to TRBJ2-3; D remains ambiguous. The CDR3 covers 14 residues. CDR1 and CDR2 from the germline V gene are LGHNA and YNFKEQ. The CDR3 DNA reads TGTGCCAGCAGTCAAGCCCAGAGCACAGATACGCAGTATTTT. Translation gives CASSQAQSTDTQYF.

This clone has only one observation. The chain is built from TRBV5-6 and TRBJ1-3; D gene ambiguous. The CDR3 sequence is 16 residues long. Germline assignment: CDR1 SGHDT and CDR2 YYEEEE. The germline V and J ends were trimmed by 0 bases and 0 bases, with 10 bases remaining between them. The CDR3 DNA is TGTGCCAGCAGCTTGGGGTCGGTGAGCTCTGGAAACACCATATATTTT. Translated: CASSLGSVSSGNTIYF.

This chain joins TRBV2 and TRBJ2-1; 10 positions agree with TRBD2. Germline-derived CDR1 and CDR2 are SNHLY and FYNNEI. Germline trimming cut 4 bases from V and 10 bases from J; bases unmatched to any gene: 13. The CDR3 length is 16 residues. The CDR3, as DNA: TGTGCCAGCAGTGGGCCAGCGGGGGGGATTACAATAGAGCAGTTCTTC. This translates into CASSGPAGGITIEQFF.

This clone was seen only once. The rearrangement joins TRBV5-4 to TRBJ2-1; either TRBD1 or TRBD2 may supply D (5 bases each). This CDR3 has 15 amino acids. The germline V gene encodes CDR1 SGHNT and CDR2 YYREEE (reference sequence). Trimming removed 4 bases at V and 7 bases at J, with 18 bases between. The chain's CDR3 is CASSPPVGVGNEQFF. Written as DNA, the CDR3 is TGTGCCAGCAGCCCGCCAGTGGGGGTAGGAAATGAGCAGTTCTTC.

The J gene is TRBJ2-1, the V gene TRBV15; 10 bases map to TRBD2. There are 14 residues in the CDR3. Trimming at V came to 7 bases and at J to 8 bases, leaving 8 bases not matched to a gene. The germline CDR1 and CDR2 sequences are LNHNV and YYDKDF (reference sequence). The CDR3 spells CATNLAGEGYEQFF. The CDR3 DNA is TGTGCCACCAACCTAGCGGGAGAGGGCTATGAGCAGTTCTTC.

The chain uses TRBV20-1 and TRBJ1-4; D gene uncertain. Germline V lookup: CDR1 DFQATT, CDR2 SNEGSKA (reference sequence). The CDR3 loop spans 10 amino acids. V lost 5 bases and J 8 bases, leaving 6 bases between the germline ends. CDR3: CSASDEKLFF. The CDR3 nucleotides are TGCAGTGCTTCCGACGAAAAACTGTTTTTT.

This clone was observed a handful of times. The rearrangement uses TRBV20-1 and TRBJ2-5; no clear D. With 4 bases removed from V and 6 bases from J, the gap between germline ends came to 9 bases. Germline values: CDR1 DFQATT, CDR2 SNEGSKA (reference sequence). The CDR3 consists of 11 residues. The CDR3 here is CSANVRKTQYF. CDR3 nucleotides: TGCAGTGCTAATGTGAGGAAGACCCAGTACTTC.

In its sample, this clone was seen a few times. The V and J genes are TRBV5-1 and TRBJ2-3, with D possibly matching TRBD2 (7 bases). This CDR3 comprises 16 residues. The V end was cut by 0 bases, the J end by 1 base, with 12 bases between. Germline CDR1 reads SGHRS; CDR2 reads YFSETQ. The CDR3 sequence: CASSLGRGGGTDTQYF. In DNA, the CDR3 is TGCGCCAGCAGCTTGGGAAGGGGGGGCGGCACAGATACGCAGTATTTT.

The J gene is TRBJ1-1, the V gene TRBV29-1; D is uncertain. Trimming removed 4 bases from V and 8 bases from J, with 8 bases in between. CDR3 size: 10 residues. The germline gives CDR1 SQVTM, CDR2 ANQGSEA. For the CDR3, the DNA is TGCAGCGTTGTGGCCGGGGAAGCTTTCTTT. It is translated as CSVVAGEAFF.

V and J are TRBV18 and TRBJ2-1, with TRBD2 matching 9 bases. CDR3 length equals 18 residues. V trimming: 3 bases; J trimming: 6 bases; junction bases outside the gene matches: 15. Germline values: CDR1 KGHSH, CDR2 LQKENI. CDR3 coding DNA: TGTGCCAGCTCACCGGGACTAGCTTCAATGGCGAGCCTCAATGAGCAGTTCTTC. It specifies CASSPGLASMASLNEQFF.

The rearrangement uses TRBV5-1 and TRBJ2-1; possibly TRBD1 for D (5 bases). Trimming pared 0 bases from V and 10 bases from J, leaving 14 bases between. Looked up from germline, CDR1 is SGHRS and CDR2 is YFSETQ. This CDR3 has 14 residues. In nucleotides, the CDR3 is TGCGCCAGCAGCTTGGGGCAGGGCGCTTGGGAGCAGTTCTTC. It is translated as CASSLGQGAWEQFF.

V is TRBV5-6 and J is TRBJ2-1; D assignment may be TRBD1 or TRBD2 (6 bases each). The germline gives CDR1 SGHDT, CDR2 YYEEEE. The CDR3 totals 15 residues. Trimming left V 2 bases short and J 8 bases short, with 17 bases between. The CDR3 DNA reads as TGTGCCAGCAGCTTCCCTCCGGGGGCTGGGTATGAGCAGTTCTTC. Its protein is CASSFPPGAGYEQFF.

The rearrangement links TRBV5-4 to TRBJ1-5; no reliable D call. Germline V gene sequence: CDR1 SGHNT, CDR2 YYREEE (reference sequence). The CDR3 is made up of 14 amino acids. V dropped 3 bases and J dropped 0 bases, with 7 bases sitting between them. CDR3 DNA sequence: TGTGCCAGCAGCTCGGGTATTAGCAATCAGCCCCAGCATTTT. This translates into CASSSGISNQPQHF.

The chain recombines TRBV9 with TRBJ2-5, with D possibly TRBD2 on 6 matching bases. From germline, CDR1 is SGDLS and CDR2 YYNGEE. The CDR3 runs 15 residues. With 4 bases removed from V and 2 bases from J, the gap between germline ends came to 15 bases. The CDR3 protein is CASSHGVGGQETQYF. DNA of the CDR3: TGTGCCAGCAGCCACGGGGTGGGGGGACAAGAGACCCAGTACTTC. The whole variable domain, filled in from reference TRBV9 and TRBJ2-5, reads DSGVTQTPKHLITATGQRVTLRCSPRSGDLSVYWYQQSLDQGLQFLIQYYNGEERAKGNILERFSAQQFPDLHSELNLSSLELGDSALYFCASSHGVGGQETQYFGPGTRLLVL.

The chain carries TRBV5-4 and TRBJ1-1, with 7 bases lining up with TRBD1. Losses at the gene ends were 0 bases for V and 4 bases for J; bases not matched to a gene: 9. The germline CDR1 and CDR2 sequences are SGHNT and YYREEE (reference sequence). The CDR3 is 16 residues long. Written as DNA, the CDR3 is TGTGCCAGCAGCTTGGGACAGGGTGGCCGGACCACTGAAGCTTTCTTT. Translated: CASSLGQGGRTTEAFF.

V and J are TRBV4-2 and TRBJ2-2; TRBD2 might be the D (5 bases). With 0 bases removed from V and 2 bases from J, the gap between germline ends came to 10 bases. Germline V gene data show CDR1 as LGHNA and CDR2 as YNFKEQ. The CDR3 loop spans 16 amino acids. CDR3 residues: CASSQDGLVNTGELFF. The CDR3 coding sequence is TGTGCCAGCAGCCAAGATGGACTGGTTAACACCGGGGAGCTGTTTTTT.

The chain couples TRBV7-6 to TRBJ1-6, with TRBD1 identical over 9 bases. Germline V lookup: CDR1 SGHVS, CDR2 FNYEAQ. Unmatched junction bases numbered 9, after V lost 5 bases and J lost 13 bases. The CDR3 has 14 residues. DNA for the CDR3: TGTGCCAGCAGCCTAGGGACAGGGACCTTGCCCCTCCACTTT. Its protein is CASSLGTGTLPLHF.

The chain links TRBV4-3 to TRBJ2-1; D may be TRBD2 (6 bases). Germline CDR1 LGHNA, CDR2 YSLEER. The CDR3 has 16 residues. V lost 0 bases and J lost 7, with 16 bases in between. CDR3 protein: CASSQDSPPGVNEQFF. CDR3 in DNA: TGCGCCAGCAGCCAAGATTCCCCCCCGGGGGTAAATGAGCAGTTCTTC.

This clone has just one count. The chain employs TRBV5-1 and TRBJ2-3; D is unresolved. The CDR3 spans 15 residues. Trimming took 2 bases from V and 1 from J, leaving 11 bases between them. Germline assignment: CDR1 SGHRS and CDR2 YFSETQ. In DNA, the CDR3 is TGCGCCAGCAGCTTCGTGGCCACTCGCACAGATACGCAGTATTTT. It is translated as CASSFVATRTDTQYF.